The sequence of this T cell receptor beta chain was determined in a study of blood T cell repertoires in COVID-19. Background on the study: Sites across the United States, Italy and Spain contributed samples from acute and convalescent COVID-19. PBMCs, B-cell-depleted T cells, or T cells provided the cDNA or gDNA that made up the material.

Authors' analysis steps: Estimation of nucleated cell counts relied on the amplification of reference gene primers. Using immunoSEQ multiplex PCR, the repertoire was profiled, and TCRdb retains in-frame clones only, with some absent. V, J and clone size reflect that table, while D and trimming were determined from the DNA. The table records some 99,000 clones, 65% to 85% of them present only once. Germline CDR1 reads SGHTA; CDR2 reads FQGNSA. J lost 1 base, V lost 4 bases, and 9 bases had no gene match. CDR3 length: 16 amino acids. This sequence joins TRBV7-2 and TRBJ1-2; 7 positions agree with TRBD1. The receptor comes from a woman older than 75 with acute or convalescent COVID-19. The sequenced sample was peripheral blood. CDR3 in DNA: TGTGCCAGCAGCTCGGCTGGGCAGGGGGGTAACTATGGCTACACCTTC. Translated: CASSSAGQGGNYGYTF.